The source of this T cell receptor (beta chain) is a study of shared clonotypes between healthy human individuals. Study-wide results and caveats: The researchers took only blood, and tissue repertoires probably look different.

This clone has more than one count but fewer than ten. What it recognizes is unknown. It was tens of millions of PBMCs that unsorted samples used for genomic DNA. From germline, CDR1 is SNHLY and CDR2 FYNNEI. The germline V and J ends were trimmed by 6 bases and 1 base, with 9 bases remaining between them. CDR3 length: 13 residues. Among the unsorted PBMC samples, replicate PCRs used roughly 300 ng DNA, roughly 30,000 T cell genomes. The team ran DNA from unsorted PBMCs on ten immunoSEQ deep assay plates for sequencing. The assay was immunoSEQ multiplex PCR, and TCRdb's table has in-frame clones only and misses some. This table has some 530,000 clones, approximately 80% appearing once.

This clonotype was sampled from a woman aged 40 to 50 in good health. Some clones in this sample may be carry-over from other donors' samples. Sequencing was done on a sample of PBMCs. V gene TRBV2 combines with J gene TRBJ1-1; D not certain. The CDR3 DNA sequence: TGTGCCAGCAGAGGCAGAGCGAACACTGAAGCTTTCTTT. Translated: CASRGRANTEAFF.